This T cell receptor beta chain originates from a study of neoadjuvant anti-PD-1 for oral cavity cancer. General observations from the study: PBMC Gini-index clonality exceeded responders' in non-responders post-nivolumab.

Note on this clone: Its specificity is not known.

Germline CDR1 is SNHLY and CDR2 is FYNNEI. V lost 6 bases to trimming and J lost 11 bases, with 10 bases between them. This CDR3 has 10 amino acids. PBMC libraries mostly used 400 to 550 ng of input genomic DNA, with six replicates per sample. Sequencing used immunoSEQ multiplex PCR; TCRdb keeps in-frame clones, though not all of them. The sample includes 60,000 to 75,000 clones, 70% to 85% seen only once; the top ten take 2.5% to 3%. The receptor was isolated from a person between 35 and 79 years old with oral cavity squamous cell carcinoma. This rearrangement joins TRBV2 to TRBJ1-1; no reliable D call. This specimen consisted of PBMCs, obtained before nivolumab (anti-PD-1) treatment. As DNA, the CDR3 is TGTGCCAGCAGGGGAGGGTATGCTTTCTTT. This gives the protein CASRGGYAFF.